A selection of T cell receptor beta chains follows, all from one sample in a study of T cells after yellow fever vaccination. TCRdb re-derived calls from the 5' RACE reads in MiXCR, one entry per CDR3 protein. The table lists 150,000 to 200,000 distinct CDR3 sequences, 5.5% to 7.5% of them singletons. Sequenced material: CD4+ T cells sorted from PBMCs, taken on the day of the first yellow fever vaccination. The receptor source for this set is a young man who received the YFV17D yellow fever vaccine. Both conserved end residues are part of each CDR3. A D gene is named only where the DNA matches it firmly. Size tells how often a clone was seen (once, few, many) or the class of an expanded clone, and some rows leave it out.

.	TRBV5-1	TRBJ2-2	many	TGCGCCAGCTCGGCAGGGATGAACACCGGGGAGCTGTTTTTT	CASSAGMNTGELFF
TRBD2	TRBV29-1	TRBJ2-3	few	TGCAGCGTAGGCCCTAGCGGGGGAAATACGCAGTATTTT	CSVGPSGGNTQYF
.	TRBV7-2	TRBJ1-2	.	TGTGCCAGCAGCTTAAACCGCCTCGGCTATGGCTACACCTTC	CASSLNRLGYGYTF
TRBD2	TRBV5-1	TRBJ2-3	few	TGCGCCAGCAGCCAGCCCCTAGCGGGGACCACAGATACGCAGTATTTT	CASSQPLAGTTDTQYF
.	TRBV6-2/TRBV6-3	TRBJ1-1	many	TGTGCCAGCAGTTGGAGGGGAGGGACTGAAGCTTTCTTT	CASSWRGGTEAFF
TRBD2	TRBV9	TRBJ2-2	.	TGTGCCAGCAGCGTCACCGGGACTAGCGCCTTCGGGGAGCTGTTTTTT	CASSVTGTSAFGELFF
.	TRBV6-2/TRBV6-3	TRBJ2-5	many	TGTGCCAGCAGTTATTCCCGGGACTACCAAGAGACCCAGTACTTC	CASSYSRDYQETQYF
.	TRBV7-6	TRBJ2-1	few	TGTGCCAGCAGCTTAGGCGCCAGGGCAGCGACCCCCTACAATGAGCAGTTCTTC	CASSLGARAATPYNEQFF
.	TRBV3-1	TRBJ2-6	.	TGTGCCAGCAGCCAAGGCGTCACTGGGGCCAACGTCCTGACTTTC	CASSQGVTGANVLTF
.	TRBV7-8	TRBJ2-3	many	TGTGCCAGCAGCTTTCAAACAGATACGCAGTATTTT	CASSFQTDTQYF
.	TRBV6-2/TRBV6-3	TRBJ1-2	.	TGTGCCAGCAGACGTCCGGACCTCAATGGTGGCTACACCTTC	CASRRPDLNGGYTF